The clone carrying this T cell receptor beta chain was seen repeatedly, ten times or more. Antigen specificity is unknown. This sample is drawn from a study of spatial heterogeneity in lung cancer. Study context: For the average unique TCR and UMI combination, more than 8.5 occurrences appeared in raw reads.

Every individual TCR cDNA molecule carried its own unique molecular identifier, which allowed correction of PCR and sequencing errors. One entry per CDR3 protein results from TCRdb running MiXCR on the 5' RACE reads. The data hold tens of thousands of distinct CDR3 sequences, with about 4.5% observed a single time. The CDR3 length is 15 residues. V lost 3 bases and J lost 8, with 19 bases in between. The germline CDR1 and CDR2 sequences are LGHDT and YNNKEL (reference sequence). Study-wide points: The study found ubiquitous expanded tumor TCRs in blood more at resection than follow-up.

Documented time point: sample taken at primary tumor resection. Whole RNA came from tumor, nontumor lung or frozen PBMC and was sequenced without being sorted. This specimen consisted of PBMCs, obtained at surgery. This sequence originates from a male donor with early-stage non-small cell lung cancer. The genes are TRBV3-1 and TRBJ1-1; no reliable D call. The CDR3 bases are TGTGCCAGCAGCCATCCAGATACCGGTACCTTAGAAGCTTTCTTT. Translation gives CASSHPDTGTLEAFF. Using reference TRBV3-1 and TRBJ1-1 for the parts outside the CDR3, the full variable domain is DTAVSQTPKYLVTQMGNDKSIKCEQNLGHDTMYWYKQDSKKFLKIMFSYNNKELIINETVPNRFSPKSPDKAHLNLHINSLELGDSAVYFCASSHPDTGTLEAFFGQGTRLTVV.